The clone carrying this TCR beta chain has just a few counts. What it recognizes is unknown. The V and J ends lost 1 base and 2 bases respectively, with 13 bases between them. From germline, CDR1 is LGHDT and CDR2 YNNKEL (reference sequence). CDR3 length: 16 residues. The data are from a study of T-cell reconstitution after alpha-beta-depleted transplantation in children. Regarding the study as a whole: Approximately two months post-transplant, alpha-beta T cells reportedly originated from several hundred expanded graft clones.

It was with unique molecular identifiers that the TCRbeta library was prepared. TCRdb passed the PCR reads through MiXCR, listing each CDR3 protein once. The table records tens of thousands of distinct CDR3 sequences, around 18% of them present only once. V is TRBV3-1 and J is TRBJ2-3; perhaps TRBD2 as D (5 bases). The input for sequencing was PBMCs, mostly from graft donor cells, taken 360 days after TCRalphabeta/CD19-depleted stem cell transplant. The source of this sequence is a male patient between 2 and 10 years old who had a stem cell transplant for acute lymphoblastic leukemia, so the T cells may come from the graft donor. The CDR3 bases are TGTGCCAGCAGCCAAGGGTTTTGGAGGTCCACAGATACGCAGTATTTT. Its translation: CASSQGFWRSTDTQYF.